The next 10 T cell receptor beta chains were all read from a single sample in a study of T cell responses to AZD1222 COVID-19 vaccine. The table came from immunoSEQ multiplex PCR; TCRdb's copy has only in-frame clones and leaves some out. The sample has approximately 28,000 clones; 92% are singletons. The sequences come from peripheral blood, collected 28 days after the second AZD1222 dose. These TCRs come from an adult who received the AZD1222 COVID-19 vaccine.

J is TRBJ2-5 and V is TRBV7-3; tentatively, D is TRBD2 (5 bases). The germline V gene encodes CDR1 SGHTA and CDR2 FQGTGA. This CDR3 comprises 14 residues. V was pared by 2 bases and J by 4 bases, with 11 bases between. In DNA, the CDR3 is TGTGCCAGCAGCTTAGCTGGGAGCAGAGAGACCCAGTACTTC. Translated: CASSLAGSRETQYF.

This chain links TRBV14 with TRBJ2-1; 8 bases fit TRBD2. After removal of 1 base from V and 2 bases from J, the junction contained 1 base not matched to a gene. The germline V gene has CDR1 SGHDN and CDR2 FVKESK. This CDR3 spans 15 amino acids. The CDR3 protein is CASSQAAGAYNEQFF. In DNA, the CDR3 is TGTGCCAGCAGCCAAGCAGCGGGAGCCTACAATGAGCAGTTCTTC.

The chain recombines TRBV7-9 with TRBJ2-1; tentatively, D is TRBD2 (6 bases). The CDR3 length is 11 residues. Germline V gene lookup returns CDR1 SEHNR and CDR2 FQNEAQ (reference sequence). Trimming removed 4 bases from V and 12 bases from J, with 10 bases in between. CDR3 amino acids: CASSSRDLQFF. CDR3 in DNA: TGTGCCAGCAGCTCCCGGGACTTGCAGTTCTTC.

For the CDR3, the DNA is TGCAGCGCGAGTGTGGGACTAGCGGACTACGAGCAGTACTTC. It encodes CSASVGLADYEQYF. J is TRBJ2-7 and V is TRBV29-1; 11 nucleotides align to TRBD2. The germline V gene encodes CDR1 SQVTM and CDR2 ANQGSEA. V lost 7 bases and J lost 3; bases outside the gene matches: 8. The CDR3 length is 14 residues.

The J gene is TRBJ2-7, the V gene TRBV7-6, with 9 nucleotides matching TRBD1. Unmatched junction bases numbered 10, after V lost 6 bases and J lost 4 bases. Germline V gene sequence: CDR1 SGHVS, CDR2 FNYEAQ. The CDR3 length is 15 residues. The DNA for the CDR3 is TGTGCCAGCAGTCGGGGACAGGGAGGGCTATACGAGCAGTACTTC. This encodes CASSRGQGGLYEQYF.

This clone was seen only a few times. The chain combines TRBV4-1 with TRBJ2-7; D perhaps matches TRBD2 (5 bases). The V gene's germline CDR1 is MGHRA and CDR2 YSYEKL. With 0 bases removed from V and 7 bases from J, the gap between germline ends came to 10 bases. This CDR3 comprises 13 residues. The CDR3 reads CASSQDVAREQYF. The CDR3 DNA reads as TGCGCCAGCAGCCAAGATGTAGCGAGGGAGCAGTACTTC.

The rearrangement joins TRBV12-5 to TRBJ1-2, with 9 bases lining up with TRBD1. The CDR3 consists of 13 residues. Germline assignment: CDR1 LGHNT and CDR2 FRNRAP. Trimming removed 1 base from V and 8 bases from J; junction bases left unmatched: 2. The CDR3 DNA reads TGTGCTAGTGGTTTGGACAGGGGGCTCGGCTACACCTTC. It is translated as CASGLDRGLGYTF.

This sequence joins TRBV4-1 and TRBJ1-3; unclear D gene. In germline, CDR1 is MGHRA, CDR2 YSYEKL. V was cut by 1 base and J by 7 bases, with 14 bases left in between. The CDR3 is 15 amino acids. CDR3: CASSQVERGLNTIYF. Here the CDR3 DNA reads TGCGCCAGCAGCCAAGTGGAACGAGGGCTGAACACCATATATTTT.

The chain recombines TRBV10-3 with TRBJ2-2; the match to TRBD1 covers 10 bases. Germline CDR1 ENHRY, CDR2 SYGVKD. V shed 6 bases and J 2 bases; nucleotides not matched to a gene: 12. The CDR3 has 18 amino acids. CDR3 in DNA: TGTGCCATCAGGGAGAATACGGGACAGGGGTCTAACACCGGGGAGCTGTTTTTT. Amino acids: CAIRENTGQGSNTGELFF.

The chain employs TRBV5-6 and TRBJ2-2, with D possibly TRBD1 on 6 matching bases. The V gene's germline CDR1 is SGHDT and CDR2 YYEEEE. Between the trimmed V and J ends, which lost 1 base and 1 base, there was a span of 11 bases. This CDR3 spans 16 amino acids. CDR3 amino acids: CASSLYWGRNTGELFF. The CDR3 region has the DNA TGTGCCAGCAGCTTGTATTGGGGGCGGAACACCGGGGAGCTGTTTTTT.